This TCR beta chain was identified during a study of blood T cell repertoires in COVID-19. Germline values: CDR1 GTSNPN, CDR2 SVGIG (reference sequence). Trimming removed 2 bases from V and 12 bases from J; junction bases left unmatched: 9. The CDR3 has 12 amino acids. Sequencing used immunoSEQ multiplex PCR; TCRdb keeps in-frame clones, though not all of them. The profile covers 150,000 or so clones, with more than 80% appearing a single time and over 12% taken by the ten largest. The sequencing sample was made of peripheral blood. J is TRBJ2-7 and V is TRBV30; 8 bases map to TRBD1. This sequence was found in a woman aged 40 to 50 with acute or convalescent COVID-19. The CDR3 protein is CAWSLPGQGLYF. CDR3 coding DNA: TGTGCCTGGAGTCTCCCAGGACAGGGTCTGTACTTC.